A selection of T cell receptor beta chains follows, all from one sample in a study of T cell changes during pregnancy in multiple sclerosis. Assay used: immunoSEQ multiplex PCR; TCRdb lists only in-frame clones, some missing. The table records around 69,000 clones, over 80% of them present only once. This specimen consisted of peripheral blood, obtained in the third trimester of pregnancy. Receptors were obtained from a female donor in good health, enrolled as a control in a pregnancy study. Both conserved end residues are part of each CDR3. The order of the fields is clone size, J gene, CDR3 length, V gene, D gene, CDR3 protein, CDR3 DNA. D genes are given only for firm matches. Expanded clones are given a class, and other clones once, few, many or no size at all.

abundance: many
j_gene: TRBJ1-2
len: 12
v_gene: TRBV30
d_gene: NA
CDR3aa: CAWSQINYGYTF
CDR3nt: TGTGCCTGGAGTCAAATTAACTATGGCTACACCTTC

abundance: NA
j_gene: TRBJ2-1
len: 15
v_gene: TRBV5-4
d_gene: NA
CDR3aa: CASSAAPSSYNEQFF
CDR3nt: TGTGCCAGCAGCGCCGCGCCTAGCTCCTACAATGAGCAGTTCTTC

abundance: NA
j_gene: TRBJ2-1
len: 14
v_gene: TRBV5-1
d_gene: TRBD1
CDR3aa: CASSLGQPYNEQFF
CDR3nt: TGCGCCAGCAGCCTGGGACAGCCATACAATGAGCAGTTCTTC

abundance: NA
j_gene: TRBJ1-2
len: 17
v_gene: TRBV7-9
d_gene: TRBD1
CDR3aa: CASSSRTGGTNLYGYTF
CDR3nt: TGTGCCAGCAGCTCCCGGACAGGGGGCACCAACCTCTATGGCTACACCTTC

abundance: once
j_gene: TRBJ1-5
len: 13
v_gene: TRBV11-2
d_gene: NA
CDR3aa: CASSLDRDGPQHF
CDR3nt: TGTGCCAGCAGCTTAGATCGGGATGGGCCCCAGCATTTT

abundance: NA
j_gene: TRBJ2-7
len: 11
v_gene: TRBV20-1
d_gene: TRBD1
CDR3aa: CSARDRVEQYF
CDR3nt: TGCAGTGCCCGCGACAGGGTCGAGCAGTACTTC

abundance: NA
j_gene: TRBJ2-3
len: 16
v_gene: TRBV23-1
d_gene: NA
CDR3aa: CASRIRQRGVTDTQYF
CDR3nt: TGCGCCAGCAGAATACGACAGAGAGGAGTCACAGATACGCAGTATTTT

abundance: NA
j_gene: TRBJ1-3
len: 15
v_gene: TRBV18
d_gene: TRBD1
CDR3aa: CASFRQGFSGNTIYF
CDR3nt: TGTGCCAGCTTCAGACAGGGCTTCTCTGGAAACACCATATATTTT

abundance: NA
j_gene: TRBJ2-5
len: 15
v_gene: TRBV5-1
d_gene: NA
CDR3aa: CASSPSGGGWETQYF
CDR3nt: TGCGCCAGCAGCCCTAGCGGAGGGGGGTGGGAGACCCAGTACTTC

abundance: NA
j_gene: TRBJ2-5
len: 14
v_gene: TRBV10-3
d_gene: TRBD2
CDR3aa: CAISLQAGAETQYF
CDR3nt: TGTGCCATCAGTCTCCAAGCGGGAGCTGAGACCCAGTACTTC

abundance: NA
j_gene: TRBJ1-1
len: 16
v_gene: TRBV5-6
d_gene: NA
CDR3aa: CASSSVGATGGTEAFF
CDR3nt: TGTGCCAGCAGCTCGGTAGGTGCCACGGGTGGGACTGAAGCTTTCTTT

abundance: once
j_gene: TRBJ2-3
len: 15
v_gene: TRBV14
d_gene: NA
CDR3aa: CASSQGLARTDTQYF
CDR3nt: TGTGCCAGCAGCCAAGGGCTAGCTAGGACAGATACGCAGTATTTT

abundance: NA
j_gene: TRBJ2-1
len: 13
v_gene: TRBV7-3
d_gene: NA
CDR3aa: CASSRTRDNEQFF
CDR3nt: TGTGCCAGCAGTCGAACTAGAGACAATGAGCAGTTCTTC

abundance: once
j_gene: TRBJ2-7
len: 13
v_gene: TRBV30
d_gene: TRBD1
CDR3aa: CAWSADRGYEQYF
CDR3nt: TGTGCCTGGAGTGCCGACAGGGGCTACGAGCAGTACTTC